These 24 T cell receptor beta chains share one sample of origin, sequenced in a study of cytomegalovirus exposure and HLA in healthy donors. PCR used 60 Vbeta primers and 13 Jbeta primers. The repertoire was sequenced with immunoSEQ multiplex PCR; TCRdb's copy has only in-frame clones and lacks some. Among 180,000 or so clones listed, 62% were seen once. The sequencing sample was made of PBMCs. All receptors derive from a man between 35 and 55 years old in good health and CMV-seronegative.

The genes are TRBV9 and TRBJ2-7; the match to TRBD1 covers 8 bases. V shed 4 bases and J 5 bases; nucleotides not matched to a gene: 8. CDR3 length equals 14 residues. Germline V gives CDR1 SGDLS, CDR2 YYNGEE. The DNA for the CDR3 is TGTGCCAGCAGCTCGGGGACAGGCGTCGACGAGCAGTACTTC. Protein sequence: CASSSGTGVDEQYF. The full variable domain, completed using reference TRBV9 and TRBJ2-7, is DSGVTQTPKHLITATGQRVTLRCSPRSGDLSVYWYQQSLDQGLQFLIQYYNGEERAKGNILERFSAQQFPDLHSELNLSSLELGDSALYFCASSSGTGVDEQYFGPGTRLTVT.

The genes are TRBV2 and TRBJ2-5, with D possibly matching TRBD2 (6 bases). Looked up from germline, CDR1 is SNHLY and CDR2 is FYNNEI. V was cut by 0 bases and J by 5 bases, with 10 bases left in between. This CDR3 is 14 amino acids long. Here the CDR3 DNA reads TGTGCCAGCAGTGAAGCGCGGGGTCGGGAGACCCAGTACTTC. Amino acids: CASSEARGRETQYF.

V and J are TRBV7-6 and TRBJ2-7; 11 nucleotides match TRBD2. V dropped 5 bases and J dropped 5; count of bases not matched to a gene: 8. Germline V gene lookup returns CDR1 SGHVS and CDR2 FNYEAQ. The CDR3 is made up of 15 amino acids. The CDR3 DNA reads as TGTGCCAGCAGCCCTTTAGCGGGAGGGATCAACGAGCAGTACTTC. It specifies CASSPLAGGINEQYF.

The CDR3 nucleotides read TGTGCCAGCAGTTTATCGGGCAGGGGGTACGAGCAGTACTTC. Residues: CASSLSGRGYEQYF. The V and J genes are TRBV27 and TRBJ2-7; 7 bases align to TRBD1. The germline V gene encodes CDR1 MNHEY and CDR2 SMNVEV (reference sequence). The junction had 3 bases not matched to a gene; V was cut back by 0 bases and J by 4 bases. The CDR3 length is 14 residues.

This clone was counted only a few times. The rearrangement joins TRBV28 to TRBJ2-7; the match to TRBD2 covers 7 bases. The junction had 10 bases not matched to a gene; V was cut back by 6 bases and J by 2 bases. The CDR3 spans 15 residues. Per the germline V gene, CDR1 is MDHEN and CDR2 is SYDVKM. CDR3: CASSSPSAGPYEQYF. The CDR3 nucleotides are TGTGCCAGCAGCTCGCCATCAGCGGGGCCCTACGAGCAGTACTTC.

DNA of the CDR3: TGTGCCAGTAGTATTCGACAGGGGATGGATACGCAGTATTTT. Protein product: CASSIRQGMDTQYF. The chain combines TRBV19 with TRBJ2-3; TRBD1 matches at 8 bases. The germline gives CDR1 LNHDA, CDR2 SQIVND (reference sequence). The CDR3 covers 14 residues. The V gene end was trimmed by 3 bases and the J gene end by 6 bases; junction bases not matched to a gene: 5.

The J gene is TRBJ2-1, the V gene TRBV27; TRBD1 might be the D (5 bases). This CDR3 spans 11 amino acids. Trimming cost V 7 bases and J 6 bases, with 7 bases left between them. Germline loops: CDR1 MNHEY, CDR2 SMNVEV (reference sequence). CDR3 coding DNA: TGTGCCAGCAAAAGGGGCAATGAGCAGTTCTTC. Its translation is CASKRGNEQFF.

The chain is built from TRBV11-3 and TRBJ2-7, with 15 bases matching TRBD2. This CDR3 spans 17 amino acids. Germline CDR1 and CDR2: SGHNT and YENEEA. V shed 4 bases, J shed 8 bases, and the junction held 12 bases outside the gene matches. The CDR3 bases are TGTGCCAGCAGCTCCAATCTAGACGGGACTAGCGGGGGGAAGCAGTACTTC. This translates into CASSSNLDGTSGGKQYF.

This clone occurred once. V and J are TRBV30 and TRBJ1-1, with 8 bases identical to TRBD1. Trimming removed 4 bases from V and 4 bases from J; junction bases left unmatched: 11. The CDR3 loop spans 15 amino acids. Germline values: CDR1 GTSNPN, CDR2 SVGIG (reference sequence). The CDR3, as DNA: TGTGCCTGGACGACAGGGGTTGGTCTTGTCACTGAAGCTTTCTTT. Amino acid sequence: CAWTTGVGLVTEAFF.

In this sample, this clone turned up once. V is TRBV11-2 and J is TRBJ1-1, with 10 bases aligning to TRBD1. The length of the CDR3 is 17 residues. Germline trimming cut 5 bases from V and 3 bases from J; bases unmatched to any gene: 12. Germline V gene sequence: CDR1 SGHAT, CDR2 FQNNGV. The CDR3 DNA reads TGTGCCAGCAGCATGATGCCCGGGACAGGGGTCTACACTGAAGCTTTCTTT. Translating it yields CASSMMPGTGVYTEAFF.

This clone has just a few counts. This chain joins TRBV7-2 and TRBJ1-2; D remains unclear. Trimming took 5 bases from V and 2 from J, leaving 6 bases between them. This CDR3 comprises 12 residues. CDR1 and CDR2 (germline): SGHTA, FQGNSA. This chain's CDR3 is CASSGRNYGYTF. CDR3 nucleotides: TGTGCCAGCAGCGGGCGAAACTATGGCTACACCTTC.

The chain couples TRBV19 to TRBJ1-5; the match to TRBD1 covers 8 bases. Germline lookup yields CDR1 LNHDA and CDR2 SQIVND (reference sequence). CDR3 size: 13 residues. The V and J ends lost 9 bases and 6 bases, in that order; junction bases with no gene match: 7. The CDR3 DNA reads as TGTGCCAGCCGACAGGGGAGGGCTCAGCCCCAGCATTTT. It specifies CASRQGRAQPQHF.

This chain connects TRBV18 to TRBJ1-1, with TRBD1 identical over 8 bases. Germline V gene lookup returns CDR1 KGHSH and CDR2 LQKENI. The junction had 5 bases not matched to a gene; V was cut back by 1 base and J by 1 base. The CDR3 has 16 amino acids. The CDR3 coding sequence is TGTGCCAGCTCACCACTACCAGGGGGCGCGAACACTGAAGCTTTCTTT. This gives the protein CASSPLPGGANTEAFF.

The V and J genes are TRBV30 and TRBJ2-1; perhaps TRBD1 as D (6 bases). Looked up from germline, CDR1 is GTSNPN and CDR2 is SVGIG (reference sequence). Trimming left V 8 bases short and J 5 bases short, with 16 bases between. The CDR3 sequence is 13 residues long. The CDR3 DNA sequence: TGTGCCGGCATCGGGACACATAACAATGAGCAGTTCTTC. It translates to CAGIGTHNNEQFF.

This clone was observed a single time. CDR3 nucleotide sequence: TGTGCCAGTAGTGTACAGGGGGGGATAGGCTACGAGCAGTACTTC. Its translation is CASSVQGGIGYEQYF. This rearrangement joins TRBV19 to TRBJ2-5; the D gene is possibly TRBD1 (8 bases). Gene TRBJ2-7 matches the end of the DNA better, so the J call may be wrong. The CDR3 runs 15 residues. Per the germline V gene, CDR1 is LNHDA and CDR2 is SQIVND (reference sequence).

This rearrangement joins TRBV6-5 to TRBJ2-5; 7 bases map to TRBD1. After removal of 2 bases from V and 3 bases from J, the junction contained 6 bases not matched to a gene. The CDR3 contains 15 residues. Germline V lookup: CDR1 MNHEY, CDR2 SVGAGI. CDR3 region: CASSYTRDREETQYF. CDR3 nucleotide sequence: TGTGCCAGCAGTTACACCCGGGACAGAGAAGAGACCCAGTACTTC.

The J gene is TRBJ2-7, the V gene TRBV4-3, with D possibly being TRBD1 (6 bases). Germline V CDR1 and CDR2: LGHNA, YSLEER. V was cut by 2 bases and J by 2 bases, with 22 bases left in between. This CDR3 comprises 18 residues. CDR3 amino acids: CASSQYRWTANQAYEQYF. The CDR3 coding sequence is TGCGCCAGCAGCCAATACCGCTGGACAGCAAATCAAGCCTACGAGCAGTACTTC.

J is TRBJ2-3 and V is TRBV6-1; 9 bases are a match to TRBD2. Germline CDR1 and CDR2: MNHNS and SASEGT. Trimming took 8 bases from V and 2 from J; bases not matched to a gene: 5. This CDR3 is 14 amino acids long. As DNA, the CDR3 is TGTGCCAGCGCCCTAGCGGGGCTCACAGATACGCAGTATTTT. Encoded protein: CASALAGLTDTQYF.

Only a few counts were recorded for this clone. The V and J genes are TRBV25-1 and TRBJ2-1; no clear D gene. Germline V gives CDR1 MGHDK, CDR2 SYGVNS. The CDR3 is made up of 13 amino acids. The ends were cut back, 2 bases at V and 4 bases at J, with 6 bases in the middle. CDR3 protein: CASSEARYNEQFF. CDR3 in DNA: TGTGCCAGCAGTGAAGCCAGGTACAATGAGCAGTTCTTC.

This clone has just one count. The V and J genes are TRBV11-2 and TRBJ1-2; maybe TRBD1 (5 bases). The CDR3 runs 14 residues. Germline values: CDR1 SGHAT, CDR2 FQNNGV. The V end lost 2 bases, the J end lost 3 bases, and 10 bases lay between the germline ends. CDR3 region: CASSLQGGDYGYTF. As DNA, the CDR3 is TGTGCCAGCAGCTTACAGGGAGGGGACTATGGCTACACCTTC.

DNA for the CDR3: TGTGCCAGCAGCTTGGGCGGACAGGTCAATCAGCCCCAGCATTTT. It translates to CASSLGGQVNQPQHF. The chain is built from TRBV5-4 and TRBJ1-5; TRBD1 aligns across 7 bases. The germline CDR1 and CDR2 sequences are SGHNT and YYREEE (reference sequence). V gave up 0 bases and J gave up 3 bases; unmatched junction bases: 3. The CDR3 runs to 15 residues.

In its sample, this clone was seen a few times. The rearrangement uses TRBV4-3 and TRBJ2-3; 8 positions match TRBD2. CDR3 length equals 14 residues. V lost 0 bases, J lost 6 bases, and 2 bases stayed unmatched. Germline V CDR1 and CDR2: LGHNA, YSLEER. This CDR3 is CASSQDSGVDTQYF. The CDR3 DNA is TGCGCCAGCAGCCAAGATAGCGGGGTGGATACGCAGTATTTT.

V gene TRBV29-1 combines with J gene TRBJ2-2; no clear D. The germline V and J ends were trimmed by 0 bases and 6 bases, with 5 bases remaining between them. The CDR3 runs to 12 residues. Germline CDR1 is SQVTM and CDR2 is ANQGSEA. CDR3 in DNA: TGCAGCGTTGAAGATCTGTCCGGGGAGCTGTTTTTT. Translation gives CSVEDLSGELFF.

This clone has just one count. The CDR3 sequence: CASSLGVLGPIVEQYF. CDR3 nucleotide sequence: TGTGCCAGCAGCTTGGGGGTTTTGGGCCCTATAGTCGAGCAGTACTTC. V usage is TRBV5-8 and J usage is TRBJ2-7; D is unclear. This CDR3 is built from 16 residues. Germline-derived CDR1 and CDR2 are SGHTS and YDEGEE. Deletions cut 0 bases from V and 6 bases from J, with 19 bases between.